The rows below give T cell receptor beta chains drawn from one sample of a study of cytomegalovirus exposure and HLA in healthy donors. Produced via immunoSEQ multiplex PCR; TCRdb's table is partial and in-frame only. The sample gives approximately 99,000 clones, roughly 76% of which show up once; over 3% is in the top ten. The sample was PBMCs. The source of these receptors is a man between 40 and 49 years old in good health and CMV-seronegative. The conserved cysteine and the conserved F or W are not part of the CDR3 here. The D gene is left open where the match is weak.

j_call d_call v_call cdr3_aa
TRBJ2-7 - TRBV5-1 ASSLVGGAREQY
TRBJ2-3 TRBD1 TRBV2 ASSEEGQGASSQY
TRBJ1-5 TRBD1 TRBV5-1 ASSFTGGNQPQH
TRBJ2-3 - TRBV5-4 ASSLTSGITDTQY
TRBJ2-7 - TRBV27 ASSLGQGGSYEQY
TRBJ1-6 - TRBV6-1 ASSSQGTYNSPLH
TRBJ2-3 TRBD2 TRBV5-6 ASSFEVAGEETDTQY
TRBJ2-4 TRBD1 TRBV5-6 ASSEYRGSAKNIQY
TRBJ1-1 TRBD1 TRBV5-1 ASSLGTGLDTEAF
TRBJ2-7 TRBD2 TRBV7-2 ASSLSLAAVEQY
TRBJ2-2 - TRBV6-5 ASSYSEGHGELF
TRBJ1-1 - TRBV5-1 ASSSNRDTEAF
TRBJ2-2 TRBD1 TRBV4-1 ASSQPDRVFTGELF
TRBJ1-1 - TRBV5-6 ASVGALLNTEAF
TRBJ2-7 - TRBV5-5 ASSTFPLIEQY
TRBJ1-3 - TRBV29-1 SVEKSGNTIY
TRBJ2-2 - TRBV6-6 ASSYGASTGELF
TRBJ2-3 TRBD2 TRBV5-1 ASQREVTDTQY
TRBJ2-5 - TRBV7-8 ASSLEGTLRTYQETQY
TRBJ2-7 - TRBV27 ASSLGQSYEQY
TRBJ2-7 - TRBV2 ASSEGPPPTYEQY
TRBJ2-5 TRBD1 TRBV27 ASSFTGDQETQY
TRBJ2-7 - TRBV13 ASSLTYEQY
TRBJ2-1 TRBD1 TRBV4-2 ASSQGPTGWQNNEQF
TRBJ2-3 - TRBV30 AWSRRGRLGKQY
TRBJ2-5 TRBD2 TRBV4-1 ASSQSGGSSAPQETQY
TRBJ1-5 - TRBV5-1 ASSWTVGSNQPQH
TRBJ2-5 - TRBV6-6 ASSYGRGETQY
TRBJ2-3 - TRBV6-5 ASSPEGGLPDTQY
TRBJ2-1 TRBD2 TRBV18 ASSKAGEEDVQF
TRBJ1-6 - TRBV5-1 ASSPSFSYNSPLH
TRBJ1-6 - TRBV7-9 ASTFYISPSYSPLH
TRBJ2-1 - TRBV5-4 ASSGGLTSYNEQF
TRBJ2-4 TRBD1 TRBV5-1 ASSIGQGTKNIQY
TRBJ1-6 TRBD1 TRBV5-4 ASSLETGSNRSPLH
TRBJ2-1 TRBD2 TRBV9 ASSLAGSSYNEQF
TRBJ1-1 TRBD1 TRBV4-2 ASSGTVNTEAF
TRBJ1-6 - TRBV19 ASSQEVNSPLH
TRBJ1-5 - TRBV5-6 ASSLFRHNQPQH
TRBJ1-2 TRBD1 TRBV5-1 ASSTGTEAMSYT
TRBJ2-3 - TRBV5-4 ASSSLTRTDTQY
TRBJ1-5 TRBD1 TRBV2 ASRGQGLNSNQPQH
TRBJ1-4 - TRBV16 ASSQLAETGEKLF
TRBJ2-5 - TRBV4-1 ASSGDKYQETQY
TRBJ2-3 - TRBV5-1 ASSAHRASTDTQY
TRBJ2-3 - TRBV10-3 AISEWSGGTDTQY
TRBJ2-1 - TRBV5-1 ASSTSHGGRTEQF
TRBJ1-5 - TRBV5-1 ASSRTDSYNQPQH